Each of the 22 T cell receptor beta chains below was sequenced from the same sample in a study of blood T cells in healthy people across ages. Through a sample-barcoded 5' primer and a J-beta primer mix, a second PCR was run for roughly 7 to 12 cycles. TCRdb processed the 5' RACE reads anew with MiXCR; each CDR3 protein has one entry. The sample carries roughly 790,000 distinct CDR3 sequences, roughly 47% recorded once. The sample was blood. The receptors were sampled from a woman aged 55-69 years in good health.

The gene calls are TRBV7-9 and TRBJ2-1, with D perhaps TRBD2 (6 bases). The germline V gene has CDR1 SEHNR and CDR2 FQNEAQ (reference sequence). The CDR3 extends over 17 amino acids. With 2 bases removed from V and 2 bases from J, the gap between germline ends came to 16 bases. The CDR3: CASSLFSGDSTYNEQFF. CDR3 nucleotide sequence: TGTGCCAGCAGCTTATTTTCCGGGGACTCCACCTACAATGAGCAGTTCTTC.

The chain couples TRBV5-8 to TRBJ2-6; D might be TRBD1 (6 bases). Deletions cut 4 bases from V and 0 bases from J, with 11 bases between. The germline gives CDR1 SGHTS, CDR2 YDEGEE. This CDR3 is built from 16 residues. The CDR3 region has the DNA TGTGCCAGCAGCCTAGGACAGCTCTCTGGGGCCAACGTCCTGACTTTC. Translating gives CASSLGQLSGANVLTF.

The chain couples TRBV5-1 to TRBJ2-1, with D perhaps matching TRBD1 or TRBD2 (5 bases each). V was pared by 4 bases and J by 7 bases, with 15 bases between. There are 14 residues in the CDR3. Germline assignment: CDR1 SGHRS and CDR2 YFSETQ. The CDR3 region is CASSPREGMNEQFF. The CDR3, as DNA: TGCGCCAGCAGCCCCCGCGAGGGGATGAATGAGCAGTTCTTC. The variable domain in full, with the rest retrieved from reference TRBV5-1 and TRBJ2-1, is KAGVTQTPRYLIKTRGQQVTLSCSPISGHRSVSWYQQTPGQGLQFLFEYFSETQRNKGNFPGRFSGRQFSNSRSEMNVSTLELGDSALYLCASSPREGMNEQFFGPGTRLTVL.

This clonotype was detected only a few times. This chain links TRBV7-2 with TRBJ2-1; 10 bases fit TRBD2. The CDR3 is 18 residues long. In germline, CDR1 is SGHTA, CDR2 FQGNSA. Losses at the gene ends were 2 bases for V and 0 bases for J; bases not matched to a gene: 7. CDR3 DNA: TGTGCCAGCAGCTTACGGCTAGCGGGGGACCTCTCCTACAATGAGCAGTTCTTC. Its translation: CASSLRLAGDLSYNEQFF.

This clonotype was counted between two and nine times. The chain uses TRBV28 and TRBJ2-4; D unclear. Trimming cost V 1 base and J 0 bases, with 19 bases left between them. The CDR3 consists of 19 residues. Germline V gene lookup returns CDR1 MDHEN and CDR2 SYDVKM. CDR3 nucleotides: TGTGCCAGCAGTTTATCCCGGGCCATTAAAGTTCTAGCCAAAAACATTCAGTACTTC. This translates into CASSLSRAIKVLAKNIQYF. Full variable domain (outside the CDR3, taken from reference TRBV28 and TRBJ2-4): DVKVTQSSRYLVKRTGEKVFLECVQDMDHENMFWYRQDPGLGLRLIYFSYDVKMKEKGDIPEGYSVSREKKERFSLILESASTNQTSMYLCASSLSRAIKVLAKNIQYFGAGTRLSVL.

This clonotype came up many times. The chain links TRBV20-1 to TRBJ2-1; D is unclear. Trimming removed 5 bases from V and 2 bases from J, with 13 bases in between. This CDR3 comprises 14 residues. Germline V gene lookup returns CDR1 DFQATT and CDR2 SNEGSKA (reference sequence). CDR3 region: CSALPDQTYNEQFF. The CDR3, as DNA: TGCAGTGCTCTCCCAGACCAGACCTACAATGAGCAGTTCTTC.

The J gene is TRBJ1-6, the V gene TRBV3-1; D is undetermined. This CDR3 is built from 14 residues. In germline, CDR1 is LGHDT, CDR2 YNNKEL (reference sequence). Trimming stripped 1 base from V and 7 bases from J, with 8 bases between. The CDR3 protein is CASSQGPGNSPLHF. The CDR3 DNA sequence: TGTGCCAGCAGCCAAGGGCCGGGGAATTCACCCCTCCACTTT.

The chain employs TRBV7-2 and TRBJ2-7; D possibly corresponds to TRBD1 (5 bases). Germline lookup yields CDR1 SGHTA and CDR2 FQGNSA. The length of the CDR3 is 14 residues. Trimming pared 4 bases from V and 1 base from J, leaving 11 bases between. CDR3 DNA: TGTGCCAGCAGCTCCCTGGACATTTCCTACGAGCAGTACTTC. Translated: CASSSLDISYEQYF.

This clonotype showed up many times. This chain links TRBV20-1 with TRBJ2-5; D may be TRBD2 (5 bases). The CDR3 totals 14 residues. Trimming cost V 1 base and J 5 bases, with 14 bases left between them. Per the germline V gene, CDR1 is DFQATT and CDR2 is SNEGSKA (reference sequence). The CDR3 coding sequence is TGCAGTGCTAGAGGCAGACTACTTCAGGAGACCCAGTACTTC. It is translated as CSARGRLLQETQYF.

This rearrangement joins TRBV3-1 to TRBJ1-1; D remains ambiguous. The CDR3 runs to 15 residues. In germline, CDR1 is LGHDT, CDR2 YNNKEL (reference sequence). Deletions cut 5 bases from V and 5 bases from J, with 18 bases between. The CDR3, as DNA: TGTGCCAGCAGCACCACCGAAAGGGCAAGTACTGAAGCTTTCTTT. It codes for CASSTTERASTEAFF.

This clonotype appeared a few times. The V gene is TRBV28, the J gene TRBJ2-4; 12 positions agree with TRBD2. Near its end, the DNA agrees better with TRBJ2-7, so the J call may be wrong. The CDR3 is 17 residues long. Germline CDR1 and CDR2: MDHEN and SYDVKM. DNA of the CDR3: TGTGCCAGCAAGGCTAGCGGGAGGGCCAAGGAAGCGGACGAGCAGTACTTC. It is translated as CASKASGRAKEADEQYF.

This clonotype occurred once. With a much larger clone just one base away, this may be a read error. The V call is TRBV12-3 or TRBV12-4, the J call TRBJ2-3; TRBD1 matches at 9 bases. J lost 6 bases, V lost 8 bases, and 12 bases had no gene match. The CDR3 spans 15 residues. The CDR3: CASGGSGTGIDTQYF. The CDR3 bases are TGTGCCAGCGGGGGATCCGGGACAGGGATTGATACGCAGTATTTT.

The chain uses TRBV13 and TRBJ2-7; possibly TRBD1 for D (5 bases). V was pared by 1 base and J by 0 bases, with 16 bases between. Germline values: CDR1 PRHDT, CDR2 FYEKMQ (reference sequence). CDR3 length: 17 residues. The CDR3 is CASSLVLGRDSSYEQYF. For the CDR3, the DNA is TGTGCCAGCAGCTTAGTTTTGGGTCGAGACAGCTCCTACGAGCAGTACTTC.

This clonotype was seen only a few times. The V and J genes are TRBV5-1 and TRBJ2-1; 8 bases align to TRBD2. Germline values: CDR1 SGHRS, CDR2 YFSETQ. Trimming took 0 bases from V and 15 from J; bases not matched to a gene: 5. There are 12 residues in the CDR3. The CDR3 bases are TGCGCCAGCAGCTTGGCAGGGACTAGTTTGTTCTTC. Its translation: CASSLAGTSLFF.

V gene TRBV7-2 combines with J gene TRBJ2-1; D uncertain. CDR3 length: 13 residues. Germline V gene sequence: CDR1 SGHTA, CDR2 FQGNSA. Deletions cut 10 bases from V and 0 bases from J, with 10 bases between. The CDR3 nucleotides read TGTGCCATCCTCCTGGGCTCCTACAATGAGCAGTTCTTC. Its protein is CAILLGSYNEQFF.

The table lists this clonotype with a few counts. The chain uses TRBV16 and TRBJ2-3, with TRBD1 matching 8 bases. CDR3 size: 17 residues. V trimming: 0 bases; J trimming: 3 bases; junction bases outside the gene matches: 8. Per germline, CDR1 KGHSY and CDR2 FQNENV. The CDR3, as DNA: TGTGCCAGCAGCCAATCGTCCCCAGGGGGCTGGACAGATACGCAGTATTTT. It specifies CASSQSSPGGWTDTQYF. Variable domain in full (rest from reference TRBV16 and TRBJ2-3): GEEVAQTPKHLVRGEGQKAKLYCAPIKGHSYVFWYQQVLKNEFKFLISFQNENVFDETGMPKERFSAKCLPNSPCSLEIQATKLEDSAVYFCASSQSSPGGWTDTQYFGPGTRLTVL.

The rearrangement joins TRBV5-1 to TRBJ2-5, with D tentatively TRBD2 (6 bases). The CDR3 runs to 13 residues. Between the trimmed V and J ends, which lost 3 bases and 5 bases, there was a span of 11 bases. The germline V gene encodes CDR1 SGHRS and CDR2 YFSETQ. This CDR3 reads CASSWGVRETQYF. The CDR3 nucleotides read TGCGCCAGCAGCTGGGGGGTACGGGAGACCCAGTACTTC.

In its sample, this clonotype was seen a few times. The CDR3 region has the DNA TGTGCCAGCAGCTTAGTGGGGGGCGTCGACGCGGGCTACACCTTC. Translating gives CASSLVGGVDAGYTF. This rearrangement joins TRBV7-9 to TRBJ1-2, with D maybe TRBD1 (6 bases). The CDR3 totals 15 residues. CDR1 is SEHNR and CDR2 is FQNEAQ in the germline V gene (reference sequence). V lost 1 base, J lost 8 bases, and 17 bases lay in between.

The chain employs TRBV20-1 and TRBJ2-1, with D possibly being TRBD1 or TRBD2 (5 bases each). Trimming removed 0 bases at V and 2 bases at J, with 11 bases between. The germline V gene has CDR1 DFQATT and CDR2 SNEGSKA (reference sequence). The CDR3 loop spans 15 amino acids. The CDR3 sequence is CSARDAGSTYNEQFF. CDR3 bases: TGCAGTGCTAGAGACGCAGGGAGTACCTACAATGAGCAGTTCTTC.

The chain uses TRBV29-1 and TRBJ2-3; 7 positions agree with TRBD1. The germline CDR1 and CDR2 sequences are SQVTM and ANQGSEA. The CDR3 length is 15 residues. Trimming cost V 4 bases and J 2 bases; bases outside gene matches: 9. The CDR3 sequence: CSVGLTGAVTDTQYF. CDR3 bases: TGCAGCGTTGGGCTTACAGGGGCGGTCACAGATACGCAGTATTTT.

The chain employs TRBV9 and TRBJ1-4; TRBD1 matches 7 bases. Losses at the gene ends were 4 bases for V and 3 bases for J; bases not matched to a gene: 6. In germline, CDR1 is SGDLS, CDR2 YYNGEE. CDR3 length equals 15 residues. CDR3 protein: CASSTHRGPNEKLFF. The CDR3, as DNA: TGTGCCAGCAGCACCCACAGGGGCCCTAATGAAAAACTGTTTTTT.

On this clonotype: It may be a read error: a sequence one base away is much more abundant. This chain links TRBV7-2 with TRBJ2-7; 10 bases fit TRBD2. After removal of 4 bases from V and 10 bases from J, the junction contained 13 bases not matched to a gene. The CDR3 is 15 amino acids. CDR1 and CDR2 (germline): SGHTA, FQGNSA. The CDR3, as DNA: TGTGCCAGCAGCTCGCTAGCGGGAGTGCGGAACAGTCAGTACTTC. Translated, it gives CASSSLAGVRNSQYF.